This T cell receptor beta chain was documented in a study of blood T cells in healthy people across ages. The study's findings and limits: Conclusively comparing naive with antigen-experienced cells was impossible with unsorted PBMCs. Age brought a roughly linear fall in TCR beta diversity measured per million T cells.

Investigators took about 10 milliliters of peripheral blood from every donor. A note on this clonotype: The antigen remains unidentified.

Trimming cost V 2 bases and J 7 bases, with 20 bases left between them. The CDR3 totals 16 residues. Germline CDR1 is MGHDK and CDR2 is SYGVNS. Through a sample-barcoded 5' primer and a J-beta primer mix, a second PCR was run for roughly 6 to 12 cycles. A minimum of 2.5 million CDR3-containing paired-end reads was obtained for each sample. TCRdb redid the calling of the 5' RACE reads with MiXCR, one entry per CDR3 protein. The sample shows roughly 1,100,000 distinct CDR3 sequences, almost 25% of them seen only once. These data are also associated with another study on T cells of mothers and their children.

This receptor was obtained from a girl under 10 years old in good health. This chain links TRBV25-1 with TRBJ1-2; D ambiguous. The sequenced sample consisted of blood. DNA for the CDR3: TGTGCCAGCAGTGAACTCCCTGGACCAGTGGCGGGTGGCTACACCTTC. This encodes CASSELPGPVAGGYTF.